Here is one TCR beta chain with its context. This entry belongs to a study of blood T cells in healthy people across ages. Germline CDR1 DFQATT, CDR2 SNEGSKA (reference sequence). V shed 0 bases and J 8 bases; nucleotides not matched to a gene: 6. This CDR3 contains 14 residues. The second PCR ran about 7 to 12 cycles with a sample-barcoded 5' primer and J-beta primers. CDR3-containing paired-end reads numbering at least 2.5 million came from each sample. One entry per CDR3 protein results from TCRdb running MiXCR on the 5' RACE reads. The data hold 580,000 or so distinct CDR3 sequences, with roughly 48% observed a single time. A minimum of 5.5 micrograms of total RNA was extracted per sample.

The chain links TRBV20-1 to TRBJ2-1; 8 nucleotides agree with TRBD2. This receptor was identified in a man aged 80 or over in good health. The sample was blood. This CDR3 is CSARDPAGGDEQFF. As DNA, the CDR3 is TGCAGTGCTAGAGATCCCGCGGGAGGTGATGAGCAGTTCTTC.